This is a list of T cell receptor beta chains from one sample in a study of cytomegalovirus exposure and HLA in healthy donors. The table came from immunoSEQ multiplex PCR; TCRdb's copy has only in-frame clones and leaves some out. This sample has 80,000 or so clones, with over 70% found just once. The sequencing sample was made of PBMCs. Receptor source: a woman aged 40 to 50 in good health and CMV-seronegative. CDR3s include the opening cysteine and the closing phenylalanine or tryptophan. D genes are given only for firm matches. Only part of the rows carry a size: once, few, many, or a class if the clone is expanded.

TRBJ1-1,TRBD1,TRBV6-5,NA,CASSFQGVDTEAFF,TGTGCCAGCAGTTTTCAGGGGGTAGACACTGAAGCTTTCTTT
TRBJ2-4,NA,TRBV5-6,few,CASSLGQKNIQYF,TGTGCCAGCAGCTTGGGCCAGAAAAACATTCAGTACTTC
TRBJ2-2,NA,TRBV28,once,CASSIRQATNTGELFF,TGTGCCAGCAGTATCAGACAGGCTACGAACACCGGGGAGCTGTTTTTT
TRBJ1-2,NA,TRBV30,few,CAWGQRVYGYTF,TGTGCCTGGGGCCAGAGGGTCTATGGCTACACCTTC
TRBJ1-6,TRBD1,TRBV7-2,NA,CASSPLAQGGYNSPLHF,TGTGCCAGCAGTCCGCTTGCCCAGGGGGGTTATAATTCACCCCTCCACTTT
TRBJ1-1,NA,TRBV30,NA,CAWSTGHTTEAFF,TGTGCCTGGAGCACGGGTCACACCACTGAAGCTTTCTTT
TRBJ1-4,TRBD1,TRBV5-1,NA,CASSSSDRRRDRVEKLFF,TGCGCCAGCAGCTCCTCAGACCGCCGAAGGGACAGGGTAGAAAAACTGTTTTTT
TRBJ2-7,NA,TRBV27,NA,CASSYSGAGTYEQYF,TGTGCCAGCAGTTATTCAGGGGCAGGAACCTACGAGCAGTACTTC
TRBJ2-7,NA,TRBV5-1,NA,CASRQGTYEQYF,TGCGCCAGCAGGCAGGGGACCTACGAGCAGTACTTC
TRBJ1-6,NA,TRBV6-5,NA,CASSYSKGGIHPLHF,TGTGCCAGCAGTTACTCGAAAGGGGGTATTCACCCCCTCCACTTT
TRBJ2-1,TRBD2,TRBV2,NA,CASSRTSAYNEQFF,TGTGCCAGCAGCCGGACTAGCGCTTACAATGAGCAGTTCTTC
TRBJ2-3,TRBD2,TRBV4-2,NA,CASSQTSGGGSDTQYF,TGTGCCAGCAGCCAGACTAGCGGGGGCGGTTCAGATACGCAGTATTTT
TRBJ2-7,TRBD1,TRBV5-1,NA,CASRTGTEYEQYF,TGCGCCAGCAGGACAGGGACAGAATACGAGCAGTACTTC
TRBJ2-7,TRBD1,TRBV19,once,CASSKGAGGPYEQYF,TGTGCCAGTAGTAAAGGGGCAGGGGGCCCCTACGAGCAGTACTTC
TRBJ1-1,NA,TRBV21-1,NA,CASSDRLPTRQGMNTEAFF,TGTGCCAGCAGCGACCGCTTACCCACCCGACAGGGAATGAACACTGAAGCTTTCTTT
TRBJ2-1,NA,TRBV11-1,NA,CASSPKMAGFYNEQFF,TGTGCCAGCAGCCCCAAGATGGCAGGCTTTTACAATGAGCAGTTCTTC
TRBJ1-5,NA,TRBV7-2,NA,CASSRGGQGREPQHF,TGTGCCAGTTCCCGAGGGGGTCAGGGTCGGGAGCCCCAGCATTTT
TRBJ1-1,NA,TRBV7-9,NA,CASSYRTVLGTEAFF,TGTGCCAGCAGCTACCGGACAGTACTTGGGACTGAAGCTTTCTTT
TRBJ2-7,NA,TRBV4-2,once,CASSQGEWASDLYEQYF,TGTGCCAGCAGCCAAGGTGAATGGGCTAGCGACCTCTACGAGCAGTACTTC
TRBJ2-7,TRBD2,TRBV7-3,NA,CASSVYSGPYEQYF,TGTGCCAGCAGCGTGTATAGCGGGCCCTACGAGCAGTACTTC
TRBJ1-2,NA,TRBV27,once,CASSYKVNYGYTF,TGTGCCAGCAGTTACAAAGTGAACTATGGCTACACCTTC
TRBJ2-1,NA,TRBV2,NA,CASSTHHGGQGVYSGAYNEQFF,TGTGCCAGCAGCACTCACCACGGGGGGCAGGGGGTGTATAGCGGGGCTTACAATGAGCAGTTCTTC
TRBJ1-5,NA,TRBV28,NA,CASRGPGGHQPQHF,TGTGCCAGCAGGGGCCCGGGCGGGCATCAGCCCCAGCATTTT
TRBJ2-7,NA,TRBV5-1,NA,CASSSQGSPYEQYF,TGCGCCAGCAGCTCGCAGGGGTCCCCCTACGAGCAGTACTTC
TRBJ2-3,NA,TRBV2,NA,CASTLVEGDTQYF,TGTGCCAGCACCCTGGTAGAGGGAGATACGCAGTATTTT
TRBJ1-4,NA,TRBV7-2,NA,CASSSTWGGTNEKLFF,TGTGCCAGCAGCTCCACTTGGGGGGGAACTAATGAAAAACTGTTTTTT
TRBJ1-6,TRBD1,TRBV30,NA,CAYERQGASPLHF,TGTGCCTACGAACGACAGGGGGCTTCACCCCTCCACTTT
TRBJ1-1,TRBD1,TRBV4-2,NA,CASSQPDRGDPGGAFF,TGTGCCAGCAGCCAACCCGACAGGGGGGACCCAGGTGGAGCTTTCTTT